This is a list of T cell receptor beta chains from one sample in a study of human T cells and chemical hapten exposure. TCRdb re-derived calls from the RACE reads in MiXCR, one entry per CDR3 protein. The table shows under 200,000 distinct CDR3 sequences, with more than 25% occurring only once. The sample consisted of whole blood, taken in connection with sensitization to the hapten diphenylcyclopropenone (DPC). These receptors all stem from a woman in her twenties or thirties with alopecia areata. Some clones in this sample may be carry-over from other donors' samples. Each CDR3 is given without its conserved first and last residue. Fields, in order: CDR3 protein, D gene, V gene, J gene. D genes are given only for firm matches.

CDR3 protein: ASSSGYSGNTIY
D gene: NA
V gene: TRBV6-6
J gene: TRBJ1-3

CDR3 protein: ASSVGLAQGETQY
D gene: TRBD2
V gene: TRBV5-5
J gene: TRBJ2-5

CDR3 protein: ASSFLGEGIGDTQY
D gene: NA
V gene: TRBV7-2
J gene: TRBJ2-3

CDR3 protein: ASSSFYGYT
D gene: NA
V gene: TRBV6-2/TRBV6-3
J gene: TRBJ1-2

CDR3 protein: ASSNQDRSYEQY
D gene: TRBD1
V gene: TRBV13
J gene: TRBJ2-7

CDR3 protein: ASSSAGTGVEDSPLH
D gene: TRBD1
V gene: TRBV28
J gene: TRBJ1-6

CDR3 protein: ASSLREGYEKLF
D gene: NA
V gene: TRBV5-1
J gene: TRBJ1-4

CDR3 protein: ASRLAGATGELF
D gene: TRBD2
V gene: TRBV10-2
J gene: TRBJ2-2

CDR3 protein: SARAPGLAGIEQY
D gene: TRBD2
V gene: TRBV20-1
J gene: TRBJ2-7

CDR3 protein: ASSLAGHGNTIY
D gene: NA
V gene: TRBV10-2
J gene: TRBJ1-3

CDR3 protein: ASSGGQGAFYNEQF
D gene: TRBD1
V gene: TRBV7-2
J gene: TRBJ2-1

CDR3 protein: ASSLEDRGQPQH
D gene: TRBD1
V gene: TRBV7-9
J gene: TRBJ1-5

CDR3 protein: ASSPFGSYGYT
D gene: NA
V gene: TRBV7-9
J gene: TRBJ1-2

CDR3 protein: SARDQITGGTGELF
D gene: TRBD1
V gene: TRBV20-1
J gene: TRBJ2-2

CDR3 protein: ASSLRGELF
D gene: NA
V gene: TRBV11-3
J gene: TRBJ2-2

CDR3 protein: ASRILANTGELF
D gene: NA
V gene: TRBV6-6
J gene: TRBJ2-2

CDR3 protein: AISPGDGGRNQPQH
D gene: NA
V gene: TRBV10-3
J gene: TRBJ1-5

CDR3 protein: ASSLSDRGLRETQY
D gene: TRBD1
V gene: TRBV5-4
J gene: TRBJ2-5

CDR3 protein: ASSECREQF
D gene: NA
V gene: TRBV2
J gene: TRBJ2-1

CDR3 protein: ASSQDRSRASEQF
D gene: NA
V gene: TRBV4-3
J gene: TRBJ2-1

CDR3 protein: SARDSGGTHSYNEQF
D gene: TRBD2
V gene: TRBV20-1
J gene: TRBJ2-1

CDR3 protein: ASSLGRTEAF
D gene: NA
V gene: TRBV12-3/TRBV12-4
J gene: TRBJ1-1

CDR3 protein: ASTETGAALNTEAF
D gene: TRBD1
V gene: TRBV5-1
J gene: TRBJ1-1